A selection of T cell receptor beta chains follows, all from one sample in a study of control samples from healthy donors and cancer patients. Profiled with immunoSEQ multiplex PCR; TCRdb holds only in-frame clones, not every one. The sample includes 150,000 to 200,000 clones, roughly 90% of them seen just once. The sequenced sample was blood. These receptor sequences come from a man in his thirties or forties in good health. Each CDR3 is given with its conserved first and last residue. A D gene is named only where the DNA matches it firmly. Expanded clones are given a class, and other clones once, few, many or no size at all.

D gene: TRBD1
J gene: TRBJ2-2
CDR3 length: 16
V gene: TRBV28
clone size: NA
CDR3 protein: CASSYTGTGLTGELFF
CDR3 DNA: TGTGCCAGCAGCTATACCGGGACAGGTCTCACCGGGGAGCTGTTTTTT

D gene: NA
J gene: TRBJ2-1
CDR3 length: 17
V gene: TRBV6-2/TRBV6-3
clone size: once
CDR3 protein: CASSYSLWRGRRNEQFF
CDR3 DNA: TGTGCCAGCAGTTACTCCCTATGGAGGGGGCGGAGGAATGAGCAGTTCTTC

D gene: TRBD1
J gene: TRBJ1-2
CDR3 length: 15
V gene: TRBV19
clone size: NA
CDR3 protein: CASSIVDQGGYGYTF
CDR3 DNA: TGTGCCAGTAGTATAGTCGACCAGGGGGGCTATGGCTACACCTTC

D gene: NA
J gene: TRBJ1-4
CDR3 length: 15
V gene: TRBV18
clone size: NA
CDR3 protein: CASSYNPGRGEKLFF
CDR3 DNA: TGTGCCAGCTCATATAATCCGGGACGGGGGGAAAAACTGTTTTTT

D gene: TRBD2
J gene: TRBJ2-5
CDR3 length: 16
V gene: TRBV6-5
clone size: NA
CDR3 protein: CASSYSGSGRRQTQYF
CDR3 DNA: TGTGCCAGCAGTTACTCAGGTAGCGGGAGGAGGCAGACCCAGTACTTC

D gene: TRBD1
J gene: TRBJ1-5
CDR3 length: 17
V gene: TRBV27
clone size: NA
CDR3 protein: CASSWAGGLYSNQPQHF
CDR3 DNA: TGTGCCAGCAGTTGGGCAGGGGGCCTTTATAGCAATCAGCCCCAGCATTTT

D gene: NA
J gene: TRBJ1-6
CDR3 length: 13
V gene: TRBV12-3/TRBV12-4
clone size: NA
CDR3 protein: CASSLQEGSPLHF
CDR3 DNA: TGTGCCAGCAGTTTACAAGAGGGCTCACCCCTCCACTTT

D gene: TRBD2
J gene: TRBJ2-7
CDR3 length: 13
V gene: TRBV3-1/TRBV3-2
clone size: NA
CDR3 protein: CASSQLGGYEQYF
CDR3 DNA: TGTGCCAGCAGCCAATTGGGAGGGTACGAGCAGTACTTC

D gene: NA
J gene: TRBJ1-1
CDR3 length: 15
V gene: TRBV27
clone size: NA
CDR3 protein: CASSLLAGGDTEAFF
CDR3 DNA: TGTGCCAGCAGTTTATTAGCGGGCGGGGACACTGAAGCTTTCTTT

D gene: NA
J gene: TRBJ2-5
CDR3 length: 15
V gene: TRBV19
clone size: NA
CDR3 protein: CASSLRDFGGETQYF
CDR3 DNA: TGTGCCAGTAGCCTAAGGGACTTTGGGGGGGAGACCCAGTACTTC

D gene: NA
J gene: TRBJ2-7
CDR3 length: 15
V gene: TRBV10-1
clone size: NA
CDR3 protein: CASSLPGFGIYEQYF
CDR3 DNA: TGCGCCAGCAGTCTACCTGGATTTGGAATCTACGAGCAGTACTTC

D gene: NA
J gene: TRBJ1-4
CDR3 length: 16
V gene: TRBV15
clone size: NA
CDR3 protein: CATSSQLLTTNEKLFF
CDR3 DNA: TGTGCCACCAGCAGTCAACTCTTGACAACTAATGAAAAACTGTTTTTT

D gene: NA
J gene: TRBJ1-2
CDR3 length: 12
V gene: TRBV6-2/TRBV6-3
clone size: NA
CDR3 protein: CASSYSRKGYTF
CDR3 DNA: TGTGCCAGCAGTTACTCGAGGAAAGGCTACACCTTC

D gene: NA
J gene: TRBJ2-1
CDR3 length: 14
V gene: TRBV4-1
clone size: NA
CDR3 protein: CASSQVIPTREQFF
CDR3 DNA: TGCGCCAGCAGCCAAGTGATCCCGACGCGTGAGCAGTTCTTC

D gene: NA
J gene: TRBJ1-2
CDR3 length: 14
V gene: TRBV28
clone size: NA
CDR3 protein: CASSPEGRPYGYTF
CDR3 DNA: TGTGCCAGCAGCCCCGAGGGCCGGCCATATGGCTACACCTTC

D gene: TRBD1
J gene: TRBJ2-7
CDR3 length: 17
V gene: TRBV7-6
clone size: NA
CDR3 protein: CASSLAGGGTGAYEQYF
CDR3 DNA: TGTGCCAGCAGCTTAGCGGGTGGAGGGACAGGTGCCTACGAGCAGTACTTC

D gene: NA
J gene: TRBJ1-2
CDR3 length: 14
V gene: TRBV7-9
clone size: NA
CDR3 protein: CASTRGSQSYGYTF
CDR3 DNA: TGTGCCAGCACCCGGGGCAGCCAAAGCTATGGCTACACCTTC

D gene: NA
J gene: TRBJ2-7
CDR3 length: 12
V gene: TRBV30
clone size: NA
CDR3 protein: CAWTPSSYEQYF
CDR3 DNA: TGTGCCTGGACCCCATCATCCTACGAGCAGTACTTC

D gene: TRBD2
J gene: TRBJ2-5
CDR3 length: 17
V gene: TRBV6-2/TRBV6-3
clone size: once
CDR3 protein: CASSYRLATSGQETQYF
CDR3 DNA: TGTGCCAGCAGTTACCGCTTGGCGACTAGCGGACAAGAGACCCAGTACTTC

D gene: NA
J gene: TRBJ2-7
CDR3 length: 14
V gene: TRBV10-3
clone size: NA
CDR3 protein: CAISDSQSSYEQYF
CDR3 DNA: TGTGCCATCAGTGATAGCCAGAGCTCCTACGAGCAGTACTTC

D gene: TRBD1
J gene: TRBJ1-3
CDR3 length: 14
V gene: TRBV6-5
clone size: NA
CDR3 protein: CASSSTGTGNTIYF
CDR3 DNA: TGTGCCAGCAGTTCGACAGGGACTGGAAACACCATATATTTT

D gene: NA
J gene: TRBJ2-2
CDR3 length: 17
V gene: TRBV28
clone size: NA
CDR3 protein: CASSPPGLAVNTGELFF
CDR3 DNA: TGTGCCAGCAGTCCCCCGGGGCTGGCGGTTAACACCGGGGAGCTGTTTTTT

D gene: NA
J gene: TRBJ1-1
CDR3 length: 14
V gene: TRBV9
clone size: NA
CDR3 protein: CASSVEGGSTEAFF
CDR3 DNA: TGTGCCAGCAGCGTAGAAGGAGGGAGCACTGAAGCTTTCTTT

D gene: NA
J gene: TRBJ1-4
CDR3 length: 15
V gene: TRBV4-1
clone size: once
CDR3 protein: CASSQVAATNEKLFF
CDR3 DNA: TGCGCCAGCAGCCAAGTTGCCGCAACTAATGAAAAACTGTTTTTT

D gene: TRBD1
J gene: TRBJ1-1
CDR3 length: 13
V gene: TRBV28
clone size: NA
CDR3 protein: CTTKQGAPTEAFF
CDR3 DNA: TGCACCACAAAACAGGGGGCGCCCACTGAAGCTTTCTTT

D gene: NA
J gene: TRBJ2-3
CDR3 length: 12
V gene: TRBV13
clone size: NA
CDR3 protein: CASSQSTDTQYF
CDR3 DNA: TGTGCCAGCAGCCAAAGCACAGATACGCAGTATTTT

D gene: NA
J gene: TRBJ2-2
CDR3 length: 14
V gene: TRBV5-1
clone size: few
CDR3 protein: CASSLQSPVGELFF
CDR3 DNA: TGCGCCAGCAGCTTACAGAGTCCTGTCGGGGAGCTGTTTTTT

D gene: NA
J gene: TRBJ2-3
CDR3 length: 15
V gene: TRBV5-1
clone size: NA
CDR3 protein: CASGINPLPPDTQYF
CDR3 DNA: TGCGCCAGCGGGATCAACCCACTCCCGCCAGATACGCAGTATTTT

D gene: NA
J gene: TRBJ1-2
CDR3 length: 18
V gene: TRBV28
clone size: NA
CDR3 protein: CASSLPRTSDYPVYGYTF
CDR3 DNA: TGTGCCAGCAGTTTACCCCGAACCTCGGATTACCCTGTTTATGGCTACACCTTC

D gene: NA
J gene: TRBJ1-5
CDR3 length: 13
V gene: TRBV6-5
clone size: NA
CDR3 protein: CAGQTGYNQPQHF
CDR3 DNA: TGTGCCGGACAAACAGGGTACAATCAGCCCCAGCATTTT

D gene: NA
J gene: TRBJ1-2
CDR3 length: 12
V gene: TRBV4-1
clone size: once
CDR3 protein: CASSQESYGYTF
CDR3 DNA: TGCGCCAGCAGCCAAGAGTCTTATGGCTACACCTTC

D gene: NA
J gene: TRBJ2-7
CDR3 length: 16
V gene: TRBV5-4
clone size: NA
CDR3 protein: CASSLGSGVFTYEQYF
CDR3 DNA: TGTGCCAGCAGCTTGGGCTCGGGGGTATTTACCTACGAGCAGTACTTC

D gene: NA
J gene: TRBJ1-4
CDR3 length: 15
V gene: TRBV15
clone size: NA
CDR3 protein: CATSLRQEINEKLFF
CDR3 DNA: TGTGCCACCAGCCTTCGACAGGAAATTAATGAAAAACTGTTTTTT

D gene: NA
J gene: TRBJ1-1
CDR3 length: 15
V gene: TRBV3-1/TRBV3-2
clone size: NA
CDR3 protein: CASSLIDRWGTEAFF
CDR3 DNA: TGTGCCAGCAGCCTCATTGACAGATGGGGCACTGAAGCTTTCTTT

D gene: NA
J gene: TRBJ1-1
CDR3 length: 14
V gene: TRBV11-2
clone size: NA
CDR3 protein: CASSLTTLNTEAFF
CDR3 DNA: TGTGCCAGCAGCTTGACCACCTTGAACACTGAAGCTTTCTTT

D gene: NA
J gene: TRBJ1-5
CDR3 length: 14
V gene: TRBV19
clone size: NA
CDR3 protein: CASSMAPSNQPQHF
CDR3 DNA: TGTGCCAGTAGTATGGCGCCTTCCAATCAGCCCCAGCATTTT

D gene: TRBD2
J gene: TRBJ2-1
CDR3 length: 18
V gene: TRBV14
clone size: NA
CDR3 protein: CASSQEVGLADSYNEQFF
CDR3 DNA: TGTGCCAGCAGCCAAGAGGTCGGACTAGCGGACTCCTACAATGAGCAGTTCTTC

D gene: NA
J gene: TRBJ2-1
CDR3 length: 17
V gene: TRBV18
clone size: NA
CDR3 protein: CASSPPGSGTRGNEQFF
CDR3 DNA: TGTGCCAGCTCACCCCCTGGGAGCGGTACGAGGGGGAATGAGCAGTTCTTC

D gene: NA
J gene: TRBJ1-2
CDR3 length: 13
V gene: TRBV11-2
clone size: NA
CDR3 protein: CASSSTGAYGYTF
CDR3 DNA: TGTGCCAGCAGCTCCACGGGGGCCTATGGCTACACCTTC

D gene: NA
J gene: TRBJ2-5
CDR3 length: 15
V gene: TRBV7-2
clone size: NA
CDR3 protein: CASSHLSLGQETQYF
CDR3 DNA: TGTGCCAGCAGCCACCTCAGCCTGGGGCAAGAGACCCAGTACTTC

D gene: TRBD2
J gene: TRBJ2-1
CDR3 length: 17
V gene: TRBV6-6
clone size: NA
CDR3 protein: CASSPFSGTSGYNEQFF
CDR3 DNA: TGTGCCAGCAGTCCCTTTTCCGGGACTAGTGGGTACAATGAGCAGTTCTTC

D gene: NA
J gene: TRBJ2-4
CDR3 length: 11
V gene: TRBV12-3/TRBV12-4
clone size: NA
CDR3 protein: CASSVAGTVLF
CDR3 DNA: TGTGCCAGCTCCGTCGCCGGGACGGTACTCTTC

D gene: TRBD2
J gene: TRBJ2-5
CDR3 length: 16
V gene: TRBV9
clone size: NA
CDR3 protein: CASSVDRLAGRETQYF
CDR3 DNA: TGTGCCAGCAGCGTAGATCGGCTAGCGGGGAGAGAGACCCAGTACTTC

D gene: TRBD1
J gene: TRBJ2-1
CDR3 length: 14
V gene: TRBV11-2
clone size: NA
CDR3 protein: CASSPLTGLLEQFF
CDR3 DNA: TGTGCCAGCAGCCCACTGACAGGGTTGCTTGAGCAGTTCTTC

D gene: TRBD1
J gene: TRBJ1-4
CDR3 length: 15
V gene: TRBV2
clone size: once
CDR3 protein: CASTPQGQANEKLFF
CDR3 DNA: TGTGCCAGCACCCCTCAGGGACAGGCTAATGAAAAACTGTTTTTT

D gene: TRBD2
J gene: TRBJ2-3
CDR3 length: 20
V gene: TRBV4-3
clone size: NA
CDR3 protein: CASSQEAFSGRGLGTDTQYF
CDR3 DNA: TGCGCCAGCAGCCAAGAGGCGTTCAGCGGGAGGGGGCTGGGCACAGATACGCAGTATTTT

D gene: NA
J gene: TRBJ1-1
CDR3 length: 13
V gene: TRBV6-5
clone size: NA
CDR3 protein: CASNEGGNTEAFF
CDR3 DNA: TGTGCCAGCAACGAGGGGGGGAACACTGAAGCTTTCTTT

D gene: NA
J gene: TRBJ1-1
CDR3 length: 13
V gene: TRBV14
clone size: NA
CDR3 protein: CASSQGIHTEAFF
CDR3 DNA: TGTGCCAGCAGCCAAGGGATACACACTGAAGCTTTCTTT

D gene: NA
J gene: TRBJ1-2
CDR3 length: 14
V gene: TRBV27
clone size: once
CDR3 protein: CASGLAGLPRGYTF
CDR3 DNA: TGTGCCAGCGGGCTAGCAGGCCTGCCCAGGGGCTACACCTTC

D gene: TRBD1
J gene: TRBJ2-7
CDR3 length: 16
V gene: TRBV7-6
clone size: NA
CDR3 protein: CASSLALGQGAEEQYF
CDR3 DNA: TGTGCCAGCAGCTTAGCGCTGGGACAGGGCGCGGAAGAGCAGTACTTC

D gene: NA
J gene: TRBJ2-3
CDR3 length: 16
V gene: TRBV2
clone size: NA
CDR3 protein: CASSPERKTITDTQYF
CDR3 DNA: TGTGCCAGCAGCCCCGAACGAAAAACGATCACAGATACGCAGTATTTT

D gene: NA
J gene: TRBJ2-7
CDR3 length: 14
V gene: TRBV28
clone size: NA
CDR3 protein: CASSLQGGNYEQYF
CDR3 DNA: TGTGCCAGCAGTCTCCAGGGAGGAAATTACGAGCAGTACTTC

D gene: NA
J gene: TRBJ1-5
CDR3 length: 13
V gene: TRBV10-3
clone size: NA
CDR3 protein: CAISNSRNQPQHF
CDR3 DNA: TGTGCCATCAGTAACTCCAGAAATCAGCCCCAGCATTTT

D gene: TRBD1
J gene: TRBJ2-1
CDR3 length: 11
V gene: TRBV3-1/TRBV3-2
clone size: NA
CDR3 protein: CACGQGNEQFF
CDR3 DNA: TGTGCCTGTGGACAGGGGAATGAGCAGTTCTTC

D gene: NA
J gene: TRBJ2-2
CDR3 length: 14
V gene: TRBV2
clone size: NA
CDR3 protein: CASERRGNTGELFF
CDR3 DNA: TGTGCCAGCGAGCGTAGAGGGAACACCGGGGAGCTGTTTTTT

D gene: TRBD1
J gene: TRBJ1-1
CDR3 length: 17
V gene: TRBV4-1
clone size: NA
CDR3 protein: CASSQLSGQGAWTEAFF
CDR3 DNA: TGCGCCAGCAGCCAATTATCGGGACAGGGGGCTTGGACTGAAGCTTTCTTT

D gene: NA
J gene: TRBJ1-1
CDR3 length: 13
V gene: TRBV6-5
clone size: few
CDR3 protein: CASRGLLNTEAFF
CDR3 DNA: TGTGCCAGCAGAGGTCTTTTGAACACTGAAGCTTTCTTT

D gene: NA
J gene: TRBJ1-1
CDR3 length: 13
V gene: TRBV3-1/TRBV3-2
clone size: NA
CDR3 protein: CASTRGTNTEAFF
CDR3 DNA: TGTGCCAGCACCCGAGGGACCAACACTGAAGCTTTCTTT

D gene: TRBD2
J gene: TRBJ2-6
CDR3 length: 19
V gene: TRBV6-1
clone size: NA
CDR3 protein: CASSGTSGRAATGANVLTF
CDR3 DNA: TGTGCCAGCAGTGGGACTAGCGGGAGGGCCGCTACTGGGGCCAACGTCCTGACTTTC

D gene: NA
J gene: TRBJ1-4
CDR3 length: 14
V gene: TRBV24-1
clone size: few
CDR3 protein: CARIIGPFNEKLFF
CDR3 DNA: TGTGCCAGAATCATCGGGCCCTTTAATGAAAAACTGTTTTTT